This TCR beta chain was obtained from a study of regulatory T cells in long-lasting Graves disease (TCRdb year 2021). Notes on the research overall: Persistent Graves' disease was defined as antithyroid drug treatment for over 5 years with persistently positive TSH receptor autoantibodies. Persistent Graves' disease patients were compared with newly diagnosed Graves' disease patients by peripheral blood TCR sequencing and RNA sequencing. The study took place in China and was registered as a clinical trial. TCR sequencing covered some 13 persistent and 20 newly diagnosed Graves' disease patients, some 35 samples in total. Antithyroid drugs had been taken for 8.5 to 13 years on average by persistent Graves' disease patients in the clinical cohort.

The meaning of the sample's time point label: persistent/refractory GD, antithyroid drugs over 5 years with positive TRAb. For both TCR sequencing and RNA sequencing, RNA was extracted from PBMCs using TRIzol. The diagnosis of Graves' disease was made according to American Thyroid Association guidelines. Recruitment of patients was carried out at an endocrinology department in Xi'an, China. Each patient gave approximately 8.8 milliliters of peripheral blood, collected in an EDTA anticoagulant tube. Ficoll Paque Plus density gradient separation was used to isolate PBMCs, and no further T cell sorting was done. An Agilent 2100 Bioanalyzer and agarose gel were used to check RNA quality, while a NanoDrop 2000 measured RNA concentration. Overall results and qualifications from the work: A larger number of public clonotypes was shared among persistent patients (2,741) than among newly diagnosed patients (more than 850). Persistent Graves' disease patients showed lower TCR Shannon entropy and fewer highly expanded clones than newly diagnosed patients, suggesting clonal expansion. The small sample size was acknowledged by the authors as a limitation that may reduce accuracy. Peripheral blood alone was examined, since thyroid tissue, which constituted the primary lesion, could not be accessed. Sequencing and analysis were restricted to the TCR beta chain.

Libraries came from multiplex PCR. For sequencing, an Illumina HiSeq 4000 was employed. To build TCR beta libraries, CDR3 regions were amplified by Arm-PCR using iRepertoire HTBI primers. PCR products were gel purified before sequencing. The authors' analysis ran thus. A total of 62 TRBV and 14 TRBJ segments were identified across samples and were used for gene usage analysis of CDR3 amino acid clonotypes. Filtered high-quality paired reads were merged into contigs using COPE and FqMerger. BLAST was used to align contigs to IMGT TRBV, TRBD and TRBJ reference genes, and CDR3 was defined according to IMGT. Any clonotype with a frequency above 0.1% was counted as a highly expanded clone. Shannon entropy was used to measure repertoire diversity, and the Gini coefficient was used to measure V-J evenness. A clonotype was considered public if more than one individual shared it. Using fastp trimming at Q25 and MiXCR clonotype assembly, TCRdb reanalyzed the public sequencing data and kept in-frame beta chains. Each entry merges the rows of one CDR3 protein and shows their most common DNA and genes. These V and J calls rely on TCRdb rather than the paper's analysis. The sample profile shows hundreds of thousands of distinct CDR3 sequences; about 30% of them were found once. Roughly 46% of the sample is taken by the ten largest.

Concerning this clonotype: Its antigen is not yet known. Base qualities are not at hand, and no much larger clone is one base apart.

Source: peripheral blood mononuclear cells (PBMCs), taken when the disease was refractory, from a patient treated with antithyroid drugs. This TCR was sampled from a female donor with Graves disease.

The CDR3 amino acid sequence is: CASSVLRGDAEAFF. The sequenced DNA is TGTGCCAGCAGCGTCCTTAGGGGAGACGCTGAAGCTTTCTTT. The sequence joins TRBV9 to TRBJ1-1; the best D guess is TRBD1, with 5 bases matching. Spanning cysteine to phenylalanine, the CDR3 consists of 14 amino acids. The retained sequence is limited to the CDR3, 42 bases, with the frame set at the first base. The germline V gene gives CDR1 as SGDLS and CDR2 as YYNGEE. Deletion took 2 bases off V and 6 bases off J, with a span of 14 bases between the germline ends.